The 10 T cell receptor beta chains in this list originate from one sample, sequenced in a study of cytomegalovirus exposure and HLA in healthy donors (dated by TCRdb to 2016 to 2017). The library was generated by the immunoSEQ multiplex PCR assay. For the multiplex PCR, a mixture combining 60 forward primers for TCR Vbeta segments and 13 reverse primers for TCR Jbeta segments was used. Drawn from immuneACCESS, this table holds only the in-frame rearrangements with V and J called that TCRdb kept. Clones are partly lost; checked studies trace under half to an unresolved V gene and leave the rest unexplained. The sample has about 200,000 clones on record, 70% to 85% of them singletons. 3.5% to 5% of the sample is held by the ten biggest clonotypes. Sequenced material: PBMCs. Receptor source: a woman in her twenties or thirties in good health and CMV-seropositive.

In the case of this clone: The same CDR3 can be traced to other DNA sequences in this sample. The chain joins TRBV6-4 to TRBJ1-2; the D gene is possibly TRBD1 (5 bases). The CDR3 is made up of 14 amino acids. Trimming took off 0 bases at V and 3 bases at J, with 8 bases between the two ends. The V gene's germline CDR1 is MRHNA and CDR2 SNTAGT. Written as DNA, the CDR3 is TGTGCCAGCAGTGACTCTGGAGGGGACTATGGCTACACCTTC. This codes for CASSDSGGDYGYTF.

V and J are TRBV7-8 and TRBJ1-2; 9 bases map to TRBD1. V was clipped by 5 bases and J by 7 bases; unmatched bases: 8. Germline V lookup: CDR1 SGHVS, CDR2 FQNEAQ. The CDR3 spans 14 residues. CDR3 coding DNA: TGTGCCAGCAGCCCCGGGACAGGGCGAAGTGGCTACACCTTC. It encodes CASSPGTGRSGYTF.

The chain uses TRBV6-1 and TRBJ2-7, with D maybe TRBD1 (6 bases). Germline V gives CDR1 MNHNS, CDR2 SASEGT. The CDR3 extends over 13 amino acids. V lost 2 bases and J 2 bases, leaving 7 bases between the germline ends. CDR3 coding DNA: TGTGCCAGCAGTGAAAGGACAGCCTACGAGCAGTACTTC. This encodes CASSERTAYEQYF.

The rearrangement joins TRBV5-6 to TRBJ2-7; the match to TRBD1 covers 9 bases. V shed 4 bases and J 4 bases; nucleotides not matched to a gene: 9. CDR3 length: 15 residues. The germline gives CDR1 SGHDT, CDR2 YYEEEE. This chain's CDR3 is CASSVGQGSAYEQYF. The CDR3 DNA sequence: TGTGCCAGCAGCGTAGGACAGGGGTCGGCTTACGAGCAGTACTTC.

The chain combines TRBV15 with TRBJ2-2; maybe TRBD2 (7 bases). This CDR3 comprises 15 residues. The germline V and J ends were trimmed by 3 bases and 3 bases, with 11 bases remaining between them. The V gene's germline CDR1 is LNHNV and CDR2 YYDKDF (reference sequence). The CDR3 sequence: CATSREGGDTGELFF. In DNA form, the CDR3 reads TGTGCCACCAGCAGGGAGGGGGGGGACACCGGGGAGCTGTTTTTT.

This chain links TRBV5-1 with TRBJ1-3, with TRBD1 matching 8 bases. The CDR3 runs to 15 residues. Trimming took 5 bases from V and 0 from J; bases not matched to a gene: 4. The germline V gene encodes CDR1 SGHRS and CDR2 YFSETQ. DNA of the CDR3: TGCGCCAGCAGTGGTGACAGGGGCTCTGGAAACACCATATATTTT. Residues: CASSGDRGSGNTIYF.

The genes are TRBV10-2 and TRBJ1-5, with 9 nucleotides matching TRBD1. V dropped 0 bases and J dropped 4; count of bases not matched to a gene: 1. CDR1 is WSHSY and CDR2 is SAAADI in the germline V gene. This CDR3 comprises 15 residues. CDR3 residues: CASSESGQGNQPQHF. CDR3 DNA: TGCGCCAGCAGTGAGTCGGGACAGGGAAATCAGCCCCAGCATTTT.

The V gene is TRBV4-2, the J gene TRBJ1-1; 10 bases map to TRBD1. CDR1 and CDR2 (germline): LGHNA, YNFKEQ. The CDR3 consists of 17 residues. V lost 1 base to trimming and J lost 4 bases; unmatched junction nucleotides: 9. CDR3 coding DNA: TGTGCCAGCAGCCAAGTAGTCTTCCGGGACAGGGGCACTGAAGCTTTCTTT. This encodes CASSQVVFRDRGTEAFF.

The chain uses TRBV5-4 and TRBJ1-1; D might be TRBD1 (6 bases). The CDR3 spans 13 residues. Germline values: CDR1 SGHNT, CDR2 YYREEE (reference sequence). V shed 9 bases and J shed 5 bases, with 17 bases lying between them. CDR3 in amino acids: CATSRGLGTEAFF. The CDR3 DNA reads TGTGCCACCTCGCGGGGGCTGGGGACTGAAGCTTTCTTT.

This chain connects TRBV7-9 to TRBJ1-2; 9 bases are a match to TRBD1. The CDR3 runs 15 residues. Germline V gene sequence: CDR1 SEHNR, CDR2 FQNEAQ (reference sequence). Trimming removed 5 bases from V and 7 bases from J; junction bases left unmatched: 11. The CDR3 DNA sequence: TGTGCCAGCAGCCCAGATGAGGACAGGGGCGGTGGCTACACCTTC. Protein sequence: CASSPDEDRGGGYTF.